This is a list of T cell receptor beta chains from one sample in a study of vaccination effects on CD4 cells after COVID-19. The method was immunoSEQ multiplex PCR; TCRdb's version includes in-frame clones alone and lacks a portion of them. The data show roughly 70,000 clones, 76% seen once. No antigen is known for these receptors. The sequencing here drew on CD4+ T cells from PBMCs cultured with HCoV-OC43 spike peptides, taken after COVID-19 vaccination. The source is a human donor who received a COVID-19 vaccine. Both conserved end residues are part of each CDR3. A D gene is named only where the DNA matches it firmly. Not all rows give a size; the values are once, few, many and, for expanded clones, a class.

J | D | V | size | DNA | CDR3
TRBJ2-2 | . | TRBV7-9 | . | TGTGCCAGCTCCCGGATCGAGGGGACCGGGGAGCTGTTTTTT | CASSRIEGTGELFF
TRBJ2-1 | TRBD1 | TRBV19 | . | TGTGCCAGTAGTATACTGGACAGGGACAACAATGAGCAGTTCTTC | CASSILDRDNNEQFF
TRBJ1-3 | TRBD1 | TRBV30 | once | TGTGCGGGCCGGGACAGGATCCTCTCTGGAAACACCATATATTTT | CAGRDRILSGNTIYF
TRBJ1-2 | . | TRBV5-4 | . | TGTGCCAGCAGCTTGTCCATACAGACGTATGGCTACACCTTC | CASSLSIQTYGYTF
TRBJ1-2 | . | TRBV6-5 | . | TGTGCCAGCAGTAAGCCGGGACTGGGGATCTATGGCTACACCTTC | CASSKPGLGIYGYTF
TRBJ1-5 | . | TRBV10-2 | . | TGCGCCAGCAGTGAAAGCAATAGCAATCAGCCCCAGCATTTT | CASSESNSNQPQHF
TRBJ2-2 | . | TRBV11-3 | once | TGTGCCAGCAGCTTAGATTGGGGGGCCGGGGAGCTGTTTTTT | CASSLDWGAGELFF
TRBJ1-2 | TRBD1 | TRBV19 | once | TGTGCCAGTAGTACCCGCCTCTCCGACAGGGGCGTTAACTATGGCTACACCTTC | CASSTRLSDRGVNYGYTF
TRBJ1-1 | . | TRBV9 | medium-sized | TGTGCCAGCAGCGCCCAAGTAGGGGGGACTGAAGCTTTCTTT | CASSAQVGGTEAFF
TRBJ2-5 | . | TRBV5-1 | . | TGCGCCAGCAGCTTGCCACTAGTAGGGGAGACCCAGTACTTC | CASSLPLVGETQYF
TRBJ1-5 | . | TRBV2 | once | TGTGCCAGCAGTGCACAGGCCGTAAATCAGCCCCAGCATTTT | CASSAQAVNQPQHF
TRBJ2-2 | TRBD1 | TRBV12-5 | once | TGTGCTAGTGGTCAGGGGGAAGCCGGGGAGCTGTTTTTT | CASGQGEAGELFF
TRBJ1-5 | TRBD1 | TRBV19 | . | TGTGCCAGTAGTATTATGACAGGGGGGAGCAATCAGCCCCAGCATTTT | CASSIMTGGSNQPQHF
TRBJ1-4 | . | TRBV18 | . | TGTGCCAGCTCACCGTCCGGGGTCTTTAATGAAAAACTGTTTTTT | CASSPSGVFNEKLFF
TRBJ2-1 | TRBD2 | TRBV5-1 | . | TGCGCCAGCAGCTTGGCGGGGGGGCCGTCCTACAATGAGCAGTTCTTC | CASSLAGGPSYNEQFF
TRBJ1-2 | TRBD1 | TRBV24-1 | . | TGTGCCACCAGTGCCACACCGACAGGGACTAACTATGGCTACACCTTC | CATSATPTGTNYGYTF
TRBJ1-1 | . | TRBV28 | . | TGTGCCAGCAGCCCACCAACAGGGTCGGGCACTGAAGCTTTCTTT | CASSPPTGSGTEAFF
TRBJ2-2 | TRBD1 | TRBV4-3 | . | TGCGCCAGCAGCCATTCGACAGGGGCCGGGGAGCTGTTTTTT | CASSHSTGAGELFF
TRBJ2-2 | TRBD2 | TRBV5-1 | . | TGCGCCAGCAGCTCCGGACTAGCGGGGGGCCTTTGGGGCACCGGGGAGCTGTTTTTT | CASSSGLAGGLWGTGELFF
TRBJ1-4 | TRBD1 | TRBV5-1 | . | TGCGCCAGCAGCTTTACTATAGGGACAGGCGGTAATGAAAAACTGTTTTTT | CASSFTIGTGGNEKLFF
TRBJ1-4 | TRBD1 | TRBV5-8 | . | TGTGCCAGCAGCTCGGGACAGATTAATGAAAAACTGTTTTTT | CASSSGQINEKLFF
TRBJ1-3 | . | TRBV7-2 | . | TGTGCCAGCAGCTTAGTAGGGGGATCTGGAAACACCATATATTTT | CASSLVGGSGNTIYF
TRBJ1-1 | . | TRBV12-3/TRBV12-4 | . | TGTGCCAGCAGGAGTCGGATGAACACTGAAGCTTTCTTT | CASRSRMNTEAFF
TRBJ2-3 | TRBD2 | TRBV7-2 | . | TGTGCCATGGGGGGGGTTAGCACAGATACGCAGTATTTT | CAMGGVSTDTQYF
TRBJ1-2 | . | TRBV2 | . | TGTGCCAGCAGTGAAACAGGGTTGGACTATGGCTACACCTTC | CASSETGLDYGYTF
TRBJ1-5 | . | TRBV5-1 | once | TGCGCCAGCAGCTTGGCCGGTAGAATCAATCAGCCCCAGCATTTT | CASSLAGRINQPQHF
TRBJ2-5 | . | TRBV6-2/TRBV6-3 | once | TGTGCCAGCAGTTACGCGGGACACCCTCAAGAGACCCAGTACTTC | CASSYAGHPQETQYF
TRBJ1-6 | . | TRBV7-8 | . | TGTGCCAGCAGCTCGGACAGCTGGGATTCACCCCTCCACTTT | CASSSDSWDSPLHF
TRBJ2-6 | TRBD1 | TRBV6-6 | . | TGTGCCAGCAGGCGACAGGGTTCCCCCTCTGGGGCCAACGTCCTGACTTTC | CASRRQGSPSGANVLTF
TRBJ2-1 | . | TRBV1 | . | TGCACCAGCAGCCCAAGCTTCCGGGACAGGGGCGAGGATGAGCAGTTCTTC | CTSSPSFRDRGEDEQFF
TRBJ1-1 | . | TRBV5-1 | . | TGCGCCAGCAGCTTGCAGGGGTCGGACACTGAAGCTTTCTTT | CASSLQGSDTEAFF
TRBJ2-5 | TRBD2 | TRBV6-5 | once | TGTGCCAGCAGGGACTTAGCGGGGGGGCAGGAGACCCAGTACTTC | CASRDLAGGQETQYF
TRBJ2-1 | TRBD2 | TRBV3-1/TRBV3-2 | . | TGTGCCAGCAGCCAAGCAGCGGGGGGGTACAATGAGCAGTTCTTC | CASSQAAGGYNEQFF
TRBJ2-6 | . | TRBV7-2 | . | TGTGCCAGCAGCCCCTGGACAGCTGGGGCCAACGTCCTGACTTTC | CASSPWTAGANVLTF
TRBJ2-3 | . | TRBV5-1 | few | TGCGCCAGCAGCCGGGACCATGCTCCAGATACGCAGTATTTT | CASSRDHAPDTQYF
TRBJ1-4 | TRBD1 | TRBV5-4 | . | TGTGCCAGCAGCTCTGGGACAGCACCGAATGAAAAACTGTTTTTT | CASSSGTAPNEKLFF
TRBJ2-3 | TRBD1 | TRBV5-1 | . | TGCGCCAGCAGCTTGGAAGAAGGGGGCTTTGATACGCAGTATTTT | CASSLEEGGFDTQYF